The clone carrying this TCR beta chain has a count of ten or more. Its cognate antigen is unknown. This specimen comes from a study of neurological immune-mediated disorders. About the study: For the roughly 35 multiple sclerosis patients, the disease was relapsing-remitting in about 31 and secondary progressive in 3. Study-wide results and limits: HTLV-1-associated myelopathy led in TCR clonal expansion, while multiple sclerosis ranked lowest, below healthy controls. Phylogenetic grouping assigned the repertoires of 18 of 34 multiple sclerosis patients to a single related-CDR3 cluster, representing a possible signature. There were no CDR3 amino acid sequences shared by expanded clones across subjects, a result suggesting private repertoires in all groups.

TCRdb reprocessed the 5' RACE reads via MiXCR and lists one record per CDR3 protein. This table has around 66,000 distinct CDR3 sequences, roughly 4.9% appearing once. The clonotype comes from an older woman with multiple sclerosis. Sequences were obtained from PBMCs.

CDR3 sequence reads: CASSQPRGRTYEQYF. The CDR3 DNA is TGTGCCAGCAGTCAGCCGCGGGGCCGTACCTACGAGCAGTACTTC. The rearrangement uses TRBV6-5 and TRBJ2-7; tentative D call: TRBD2 (6 bases). From germline, CDR1 is MNHEY and CDR2 SVGAGI. V lost 5 bases to trimming and J lost 2 bases, with 16 bases between them. The CDR3 is 15 amino acids.